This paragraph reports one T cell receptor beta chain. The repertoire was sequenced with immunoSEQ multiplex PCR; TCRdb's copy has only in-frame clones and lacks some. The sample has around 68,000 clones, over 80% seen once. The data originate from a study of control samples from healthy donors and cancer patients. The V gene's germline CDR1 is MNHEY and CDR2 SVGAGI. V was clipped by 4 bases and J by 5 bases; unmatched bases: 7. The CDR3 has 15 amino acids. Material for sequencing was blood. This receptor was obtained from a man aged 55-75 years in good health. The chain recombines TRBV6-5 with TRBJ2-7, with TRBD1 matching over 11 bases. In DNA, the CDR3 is TGTGCCAGCAGTTCCGCCGGGACAGGGGGTCACGAGCAGTACTTC. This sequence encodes CASSSAGTGGHEQYF.